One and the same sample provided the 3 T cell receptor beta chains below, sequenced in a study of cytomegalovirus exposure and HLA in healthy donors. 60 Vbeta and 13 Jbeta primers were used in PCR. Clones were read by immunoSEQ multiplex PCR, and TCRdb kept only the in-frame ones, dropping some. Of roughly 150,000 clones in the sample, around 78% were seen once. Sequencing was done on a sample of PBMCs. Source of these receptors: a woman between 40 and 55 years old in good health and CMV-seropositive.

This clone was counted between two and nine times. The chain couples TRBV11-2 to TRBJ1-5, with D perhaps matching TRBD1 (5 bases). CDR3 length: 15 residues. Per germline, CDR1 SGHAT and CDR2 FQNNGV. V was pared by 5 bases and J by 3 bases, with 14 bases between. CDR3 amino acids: CASSRGGAINQPQHF. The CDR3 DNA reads TGTGCCAGCAGCCGAGGAGGGGCGATCAATCAGCCCCAGCATTTT.

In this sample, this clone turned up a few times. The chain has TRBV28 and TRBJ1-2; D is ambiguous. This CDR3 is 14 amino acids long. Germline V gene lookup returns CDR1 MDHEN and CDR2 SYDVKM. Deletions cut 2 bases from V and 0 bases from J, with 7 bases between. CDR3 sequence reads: CASSLEVTNYGYTF. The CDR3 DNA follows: TGTGCCAGCAGTTTAGAGGTCACTAACTATGGCTACACCTTC.

The CDR3 bases are TGCGCCAGCAGCTTGGTACAGGTAGCGAACACCGGGGAGCTGTTTTTT. Translation: CASSLVQVANTGELFF. The V call is TRBV5-1, the J call TRBJ2-2; TRBD1 is a possible D gene (5 bases). Trimming shortened V by 0 bases and J by 0 bases, and 9 bases separated the two germline ends. Per germline, CDR1 SGHRS and CDR2 YFSETQ. This CDR3 is built from 16 residues.